These 26 T cell receptor beta chains share one sample of origin, sequenced in a study of CD8 T cells in ankylosing spondylitis. Regarding the study as a whole: Ankylosing spondylitis blood appeared to be characterized by a TCR beta motif of several highly homologous variants.

Antigens of these TCRs are unknown. TCRdb processed the 5' RACE reads anew with MiXCR; each CDR3 protein has one entry. The sample records approximately 300,000 distinct CDR3 sequences, approximately 8% being singletons. The sequenced material came from blood, either unsorted or a sorted T cell fraction (not recorded which). Receptors originate from a male donor with ankylosing spondylitis.

In its sample, this clonotype was seen a few times. The CDR3 DNA sequence: TGTGCCAGCGTTGCGGGAGGGCCTCGGAATGAGCAGTTCTTC. Its protein product is CASVAGGPRNEQFF. The chain employs TRBV14 and TRBJ2-1, with 9 nucleotides matching TRBD2. The germline V gene encodes CDR1 SGHDN and CDR2 FVKESK. This CDR3 has 14 amino acids. Unmatched junction bases numbered 9, after V lost 8 bases and J lost 7 bases.

This clonotype was counted only a few times. The V gene is TRBV15, the J gene TRBJ2-7; perhaps TRBD1 as D (6 bases). This CDR3 spans 18 amino acids. Deletions cut 4 bases from V and 3 bases from J, with 25 bases between. The V gene's germline CDR1 is LNHNV and CDR2 YYDKDF (reference sequence). The CDR3 protein is CATSTNLRGSVGIYEQYF. CDR3 bases: TGTGCCACCAGCACAAACCTGAGGGGGTCCGTAGGGATCTACGAGCAGTACTTC.

This clonotype occurred many times. The rearrangement uses TRBV7-9 and TRBJ1-5; 9 positions agree with TRBD1. Germline-derived CDR1 and CDR2 are SEHNR and FQNEAQ (reference sequence). Trimming removed 5 bases from V and 6 bases from J; junction bases left unmatched: 5. The CDR3 is 14 amino acids. CDR3 DNA: TGTGCCAGCAGCCTTGGACAGGGGAGTCAGCCCCAGCATTTT. It codes for CASSLGQGSQPQHF.

This clonotype has only a few counts. J is TRBJ2-3 and V is TRBV7-9; D is unresolved. Germline CDR1 SEHNR, CDR2 FQNEAQ (reference sequence). The CDR3 is 14 residues long. V was shortened by 10 bases and J by 3 bases, with 17 bases between the two germline ends. The CDR3 here is CATLTGPSTDTQYF. Written as DNA, the CDR3 is TGTGCCACCTTAACCGGGCCCTCTACAGATACGCAGTATTTT.

V usage is TRBV10-3 and J usage is TRBJ1-2; TRBD1 might be the D (5 bases). The ends were cut back, 8 bases at V and 8 bases at J, with 18 bases in the middle. Germline CDR1 and CDR2: ENHRY and SYGVKD. CDR3 length equals 13 residues. In nucleotides, the CDR3 is TGTGCCATCGGCAGGGACCTAGTCGGAGGCTACACCTTC. Translating it yields CAIGRDLVGGYTF.

In its sample, this clonotype was seen many times. The chain combines TRBV29-1 with TRBJ2-7, with D unresolved. Germline V gene lookup returns CDR1 SQVTM and CDR2 ANQGSEA. V was clipped by 1 base and J by 3 bases, with 19 bases between them. The CDR3 is 16 amino acids. CDR3 sequence reads: CSVEGVGGRNYYEQYF. DNA for the CDR3: TGCAGCGTTGAAGGCGTCGGTGGACGGAACTACTACGAGCAGTACTTC.

Written as DNA, the CDR3 is TGTGCCAGCAGCGTAGATCAAGCGGGAATAGATACGCAGTATTTT. This translates into CASSVDQAGIDTQYF. The rearrangement joins TRBV9 to TRBJ2-3, with 7 bases lining up with TRBD2. V shed 0 bases, J shed 5 bases, and the junction held 6 bases outside the gene matches. The CDR3 spans 15 residues. CDR1 SGDLS and CDR2 YYNGEE come from the germline V gene.

The chain recombines TRBV20-1 with TRBJ2-1; possible D gene TRBD2, 6 bases. Trimming pared 6 bases from V and 3 bases from J, leaving 9 bases between. The germline CDR1 and CDR2 sequences are DFQATT and SNEGSKA (reference sequence). This CDR3 comprises 12 residues. CDR3 DNA sequence: TGCAGTGCCCGGGAGAGCTACAATGAGCAGTTCTTC. Its protein product is CSARESYNEQFF.

The rearrangement links TRBV6-2 or TRBV6-3 to TRBJ2-7, with TRBD2 as a possible D gene (6 bases). With 11 bases removed from V and 2 bases from J, the gap between germline ends came to 13 bases. The CDR3 extends over 12 amino acids. Germline CDR1 and CDR2: MNHEY and SVGEGT. CDR3: CAVRASAYEQYF. The DNA of the CDR3 is TGTGCCGTTCGGGCTAGCGCCTACGAGCAGTACTTC.

This clonotype was counted ten times or more. This chain joins TRBV6-1 and TRBJ1-2; 8 bases fit TRBD1. Unmatched junction bases numbered 5, after V lost 5 bases and J lost 0 bases. Germline CDR1 MNHNS, CDR2 SASEGT. The CDR3 consists of 15 residues. For the CDR3, the DNA is TGTGCCAGCAGTCCGGGGACAGGAACTAACTATGGCTACACCTTC. Its protein product is CASSPGTGTNYGYTF.

At least ten counts were recorded for this clonotype. The CDR3 nucleotides read TGCGCCAGCAGCTTGGAGCTGACAGATACGCAGTATTTT. Protein product: CASSLELTDTQYF. The chain joins TRBV5-1 to TRBJ2-3; the D is unclear. Germline lookup yields CDR1 SGHRS and CDR2 YFSETQ. V gave up 0 bases and J gave up 3 bases, with 5 bases separating them. The CDR3 contains 13 residues.

As DNA, the CDR3 is TGTGCCAGCAGCCCTACTGGCGGGAGGGGCTACGAGCAGTACTTC. Protein product: CASSPTGGRGYEQYF. The rearrangement links TRBV7-8 to TRBJ2-7; 9 nucleotides agree with TRBD2. The CDR3 contains 15 residues. V gave up 5 bases and J gave up 3 bases; unmatched junction bases: 8. Germline CDR1 SGHVS, CDR2 FQNEAQ.

The rearrangement links TRBV5-1 to TRBJ2-2; no definite D call. Germline-derived CDR1 and CDR2 are SGHRS and YFSETQ. The CDR3 covers 14 residues. The germline V and J ends were trimmed by 2 bases and 2 bases, with 7 bases remaining between them. The CDR3 is CASSFTHNTGELFF. CDR3 nucleotides: TGCGCCAGCAGCTTTACCCACAACACCGGGGAGCTGTTTTTT.

In this sample, this clonotype turned up a few times. Possible read error: a much larger clone is one base away. The chain couples TRBV7-2 to TRBJ2-7; D is ambiguous. The CDR3 is made up of 14 amino acids. Trimming left V 7 bases short and J 2 bases short, with 15 bases between. Germline CDR1 and CDR2: SGHTA and FQGNSA. CDR3 sequence: CASIQDPSTYEQYF. CDR3 nucleotides: TGTGCCAGCATCCAGGACCCTTCTACCTACGAGCAGTACTTC. The entire variable domain, with the rest obtained from reference TRBV7-2 and TRBJ2-7, is as follows: GAGVSQSPSNKVTEKGKDVELRCDPISGHTALYWYRQSLGQGLEFLIYFQGNSAPDKSGLPSDRFSAERTGGSVSTLTIQRTQQEDSAVYLCASIQDPSTYEQYFGPGTRLTVT.

The chain is built from TRBV5-5 and TRBJ2-7; no firm D call. The CDR3 spans 14 residues. Germline CDR1 reads SGHKS; CDR2 reads YYEKEE (reference sequence). V was cut by 4 bases and J by 10 bases, with 21 bases left in between. CDR3: CASSLVMVGTEQYF. The CDR3 DNA is TGTGCCAGCAGCCTCGTAATGGTCGGAACGGAACAGTACTTC.

The V and J genes are TRBV2 and TRBJ2-2; tentative D call: TRBD2 (7 bases). The CDR3 consists of 13 residues. V gave up 11 bases and J gave up 5 bases, with 15 bases separating them. The germline V gene has CDR1 SNHLY and CDR2 FYNNEI. This chain's CDR3 is CAGGGTPTGELFF. In nucleotides, the CDR3 is TGTGCCGGGGGAGGGACACCAACCGGGGAGCTGTTTTTT.

The chain carries TRBV5-1 and TRBJ2-5; D may be TRBD1 (5 bases). The germline V gene has CDR1 SGHRS and CDR2 YFSETQ. Trimming cost V 2 bases and J 0 bases, with 8 bases left between them. CDR3 length: 14 residues. Written as DNA, the CDR3 is TGCGCCAGCAGCTTAGACAGTTACCAAGAGACCCAGTACTTC. It encodes CASSLDSYQETQYF.

This clonotype was picked up a small number of times. This chain links TRBV6-1 with TRBJ1-2; D remains ambiguous. V lost 6 bases and J lost 1, with 12 bases in between. Germline V CDR1 and CDR2: MNHNS, SASEGT. This CDR3 has 14 residues. The CDR3 here is CASRKEAHNYGYTF. CDR3 DNA: TGTGCCAGCAGAAAAGAGGCCCATAACTATGGCTACACCTTC.

The V gene is TRBV7-6, the J gene TRBJ2-1; 7 bases agree with TRBD1. Germline assignment: CDR1 SGHVS and CDR2 FNYEAQ. This CDR3 region has 15 residues. The ends lost 3 bases at V and 6 bases at J; junction bases unmatched: 8. The CDR3 DNA is TGTGCCAGCAGCTTCTCCGGGACAGAATTCAATGAGCAGTTCTTC. Protein: CASSFSGTEFNEQFF.

This clonotype showed up just a few times. V usage is TRBV27 and J usage is TRBJ2-4, with D possibly TRBD2 on 6 matching bases. Germline lookup yields CDR1 MNHEY and CDR2 SMNVEV (reference sequence). The CDR3 runs 12 residues. V lost 8 bases and J 1 base, leaving 6 bases between the germline ends. The CDR3 DNA reads TGTGCCAGCCGGGGGGCCAAAAACATTCAGTACTTC. Translated: CASRGAKNIQYF.

This clonotype was counted between two and nine times. V is TRBV5-1 and J is TRBJ2-3; the match to TRBD2 covers 8 bases. CDR3 length: 15 amino acids. Germline values: CDR1 SGHRS, CDR2 YFSETQ. V dropped 4 bases and J dropped 3; count of bases not matched to a gene: 7. The CDR3 reads CASSLRGGLTDTQYF. In DNA, the CDR3 is TGCGCCAGCAGCCTCCGCGGGGGGTTGACAGATACGCAGTATTTT.

Only a few counts were recorded for this clonotype. The rearrangement links TRBV12-3 or TRBV12-4 to TRBJ2-3; either TRBD1 or TRBD2 may supply D (7 bases each). There are 16 residues in the CDR3. Trimming pared 5 bases from V and 2 bases from J, leaving 17 bases between. This CDR3 is CASSGGAGGFTDTQYF. Here the CDR3 DNA reads TGTGCCAGCAGTGGGGGGGCAGGGGGTTTCACAGATACGCAGTATTTT.

This clonotype occurred many times. This sequence joins TRBV5-1 and TRBJ1-1; D is unresolved. This CDR3 region has 14 residues. The V end lost 7 bases, the J end lost 4 bases, and 17 bases lay between the germline ends. Germline V lookup: CDR1 SGHRS, CDR2 YFSETQ. For the CDR3, the DNA is TGCGCCAGCGCCTTAGGAAGCGGAGGCACTGAAGCTTTCTTT. It codes for CASALGSGGTEAFF.

Many counts were recorded for this clonotype. The genes are TRBV10-3 and TRBJ2-1; D is possibly TRBD1 (6 bases). CDR1 and CDR2 from the germline V gene are ENHRY and SYGVKD. Trimming removed 9 bases from V and 8 bases from J, with 20 bases in between. The length of the CDR3 is 14 residues. CDR3 protein: CAMGTGSGSDEQFF. In nucleotides, the CDR3 is TGTGCCATGGGAACAGGGTCAGGATCAGATGAGCAGTTCTTC.

In this sample, this clonotype turned up a few times. The rearrangement links TRBV27 to TRBJ2-3; 7 bases map to TRBD2. Germline V lookup: CDR1 MNHEY, CDR2 SMNVEV (reference sequence). The V and J ends lost 5 bases and 10 bases, in that order; junction bases with no gene match: 6. This CDR3 is built from 12 residues. The chain's CDR3 is CASSPTGRSQYF. The CDR3 DNA reads TGTGCCAGCAGTCCTACCGGGAGGTCGCAGTATTTT.

This clonotype was detected ten times or more. CDR3 protein: CASSVAGGLHTGELFF. The CDR3 DNA reads TGTGCCAGCAGCGTAGCGGGAGGGCTGCACACCGGGGAGCTGTTTTTT. J is TRBJ2-2 and V is TRBV9, with TRBD2 matching over 8 bases. The CDR3 has 16 residues. V lost 0 bases to trimming and J lost 3 bases; unmatched junction nucleotides: 4. Germline V CDR1 and CDR2: SGDLS, YYNGEE.